The 22 T cell receptor beta chains listed next were all sequenced from one sample in a study of blood T cell repertoires in COVID-19. Profiling relied on immunoSEQ multiplex PCR, and the TCRdb table lists in-frame clones only, not all of them. This table has 230,000 or so clones, more than 75% appearing once. The specimen sequenced was PBMCs or T cells enriched from blood (not recorded which). The receptors here all came from a woman in her 50s who had been exposed to COVID-19.

V is TRBV25-1 and J is TRBJ1-4, with 8 positions matching TRBD1. The CDR3 loop spans 12 amino acids. Germline V gives CDR1 MGHDK, CDR2 SYGVNS. For the CDR3, the DNA is TGTGAGGTGCAAACAGGGGGGGAAAAACTGTTTTTT. Encoded protein: CEVQTGGEKLFF.

The chain carries TRBV4-3 and TRBJ1-2; 7 bases agree with TRBD1. V dropped 3 bases and J dropped 3; count of bases not matched to a gene: 4. CDR1 LGHNA and CDR2 YSLEER come from the germline V gene. The CDR3 spans 14 residues. CDR3 coding DNA: TGCGCCAGCAGCCAGTTGGGACAGTACTATGGCTACACCTTC. Residues: CASSQLGQYYGYTF.

DNA of the CDR3: TGTGCCAGCAGGACAAGCAATCAGCCCCAGCATTTT. It specifies CASRTSNQPQHF. This chain connects TRBV27 to TRBJ1-5; D gene ambiguous. V lost 6 bases to trimming and J lost 1 base, with 4 bases between them. The germline CDR1 and CDR2 sequences are MNHEY and SMNVEV (reference sequence). There are 12 residues in the CDR3.

CDR3 protein: CASSLGQGRGETQYF. CDR3 nucleotides: TGTGCCAGCAGTTTGGGACAGGGAAGGGGAGAGACCCAGTACTTC. The chain uses TRBV28 and TRBJ2-5; 9 positions agree with TRBD1. J gave up 4 bases and V 3 bases, and 6 bases lay outside the gene matches. Germline values: CDR1 MDHEN, CDR2 SYDVKM. The CDR3 loop spans 15 amino acids.

This clone has a handful of counts. The CDR3 DNA is TGCGCCAGCAGTGAGGGGACAGGGGCCGACGAGCAGTACTTC. It encodes CASSEGTGADEQYF. The chain employs TRBV10-1 and TRBJ2-7; 10 bases line up with TRBD1. V shed 2 bases and J 5 bases; nucleotides not matched to a gene: 3. CDR1 WNHNN and CDR2 SYGVQD come from the germline V gene (reference sequence). This CDR3 is built from 14 residues.

V is TRBV14 and J is TRBJ1-2; D gene uncertain. The CDR3 spans 13 residues. Germline values: CDR1 SGHDN, CDR2 FVKESK. Trimming removed 4 bases at V and 11 bases at J, with 17 bases between. CDR3 in amino acids: CASSLVPGDKYTF. Written as DNA, the CDR3 is TGTGCCAGCAGCCTCGTACCGGGAGACAAATACACCTTC. Based on the CDR3 plus reference TRBV14 and TRBJ1-2, the full variable domain is EAGVTQFPSHSVIEKGQTVTLRCDPISGHDNLYWYRRVMGKEIKFLLHFVKESKQDESGMPNNRFLAERTGGTYSTLKVQPAELEDSGVYFCASSLVPGDKYTFGSGTRLTVV.

The genes are TRBV5-1 and TRBJ1-2; 7 bases are a match to TRBD1. In germline, CDR1 is SGHRS, CDR2 YFSETQ. The CDR3 has 14 residues. Trimming cost V 4 bases and J 2 bases; bases outside gene matches: 5. As DNA, the CDR3 is TGCGCCAGCAGCCGAACGGGACAGAACTATGGCTACACCTTC. It specifies CASSRTGQNYGYTF.

The chain is built from TRBV19 and TRBJ1-5, with D perhaps matching TRBD1 (6 bases). This CDR3 spans 14 amino acids. Germline values: CDR1 LNHDA, CDR2 SQIVND (reference sequence). V lost 4 bases and J lost 9, with 16 bases in between. The CDR3 reads CASSTGAEFVPQHF. The CDR3 DNA follows: TGTGCCAGTAGTACAGGGGCCGAGTTTGTGCCCCAGCATTTT.

The gene calls are TRBV9 and TRBJ2-3; 10 positions match TRBD2. Germline CDR1 and CDR2: SGDLS and YYNGEE. The CDR3 sequence is 16 residues long. V trimming: 4 bases; J trimming: 2 bases; junction bases outside the gene matches: 7. CDR3 residues: CASSPRTSGFTDTQYF. For the CDR3, the DNA is TGTGCCAGCAGCCCCCGGACTAGCGGATTCACAGATACGCAGTATTTT.

The table lists this clone with many counts. The chain has TRBV5-3 and TRBJ2-1; 7 bases are a match to TRBD1. TRBV5-3 is filed as an ORF, its function uncertain. This CDR3 contains 15 residues. V gave up 4 bases and J gave up 6 bases; unmatched junction bases: 10. The CDR3 DNA reads TGTGCCAGAAGCCTCACCTGGGACAGTCGCAATGAGCAGTTCTTC. The encoded protein is CARSLTWDSRNEQFF.

The rearrangement links TRBV7-2 to TRBJ1-3, with TRBD1 matching over 7 bases. The CDR3 runs to 16 residues. Germline CDR1 SGHTA, CDR2 FQGNSA. J gave up 1 base and V 0 bases, and 3 bases lay outside the gene matches. The CDR3 loop is CASSLAGGFSGNTIYF. The CDR3 nucleotides are TGTGCCAGCAGCTTAGCAGGGGGCTTTTCTGGAAACACCATATATTTT.

This sequence joins TRBV7-3 and TRBJ2-2; 7 positions agree with TRBD1. The V gene's germline CDR1 is SGHTA and CDR2 FQGTGA. V lost 6 bases, J lost 2 bases, and 9 bases stayed unmatched. The CDR3 consists of 16 residues. The CDR3 spells CASSSRQGFNTGELFF. The DNA for the CDR3 is TGTGCCAGCAGTTCTCGACAGGGCTTTAACACCGGGGAGCTGTTTTTT.

The J gene is TRBJ1-5, the V gene TRBV11-2, with a tentative D call TRBD1 (5 bases). The CDR3 length is 13 residues. Germline-derived CDR1 and CDR2 are SGHAT and FQNNGV. Trimming removed 5 bases at V and 4 bases at J, with 9 bases between. The CDR3 nucleotides read TGTGCCAGCAGCCCATCAGGGAATCAGCCCCAGCATTTT. Its protein product is CASSPSGNQPQHF.

As for this clone: Other DNA sequences in the sample encode the same CDR3. This chain joins TRBV4-3 and TRBJ2-2; D perhaps matches TRBD1 (6 bases). Germline V gene data show CDR1 as LGHNA and CDR2 as YSLEER. Between the trimmed V and J ends, which lost 0 bases and 5 bases, there was a span of 7 bases. This CDR3 spans 14 amino acids. The CDR3 region has the DNA TGCGCCAGCAGCCAAGATAGGGGGACCGGGGAGCTGTTTTTT. The encoded protein is CASSQDRGTGELFF.

The V gene is TRBV3-1 (or the pseudogene TRBV3-2), the J gene TRBJ2-6; 14 bases map to TRBD2. There are 18 residues in the CDR3. Germline CDR1 and CDR2: LGHDT and YNNKEL (reference sequence). Losses at the gene ends were 6 bases for V and 4 bases for J; bases not matched to a gene: 8. CDR3 sequence reads: CASSQLGTSGGGANVLTF. The DNA of the CDR3 is TGTGCCAGCAGTCAACTCGGGACTAGCGGGGGCGGGGCCAACGTCCTGACTTTC.

The chain uses TRBV2 and TRBJ2-1; weak D call: TRBD2 (5 bases). Germline V gives CDR1 SNHLY, CDR2 FYNNEI. V was cut by 6 bases and J by 11 bases, with 11 bases left in between. The CDR3 is made up of 11 amino acids. The CDR3 nucleotides are TGTGCCAGCAGACTAGAAGTTAAGCAGTTCTTC. It is translated as CASRLEVKQFF.

V gene TRBV19 combines with J gene TRBJ2-7; D remains unclear. The CDR3 is made up of 13 amino acids. CDR1 is LNHDA, CDR2 SQIVND, per germline (reference sequence). V lost 1 base and J 1 base, leaving 5 bases between the germline ends. The DNA of the CDR3 is TGTGCCAGTAGTATAGGACAATCCTACGAGCAGTACTTC. This codes for CASSIGQSYEQYF.

V gene TRBV29-1 combines with J gene TRBJ2-3, with a weak D call TRBD1 (6 bases). Trimming stripped 1 base from V and 4 bases from J, with 21 bases between. Germline V gives CDR1 SQVTM, CDR2 ANQGSEA. The CDR3 extends over 17 amino acids. The CDR3 loop reads CSVEGSRDMDVSDTQYF. DNA of the CDR3: TGCAGCGTTGAAGGGAGCCGGGACATGGATGTCTCAGATACGCAGTATTTT.

The V call is TRBV5-5, the J call TRBJ2-3; 7 nucleotides line up with TRBD2. Germline V gene data show CDR1 as SGHKS and CDR2 as YYEKEE (reference sequence). J was trimmed by 6 bases and V by 0 bases; bases with no gene match: 7. The CDR3 contains 15 residues. Here the CDR3 reads CASSLAGEGVDTQYF. Written as DNA, the CDR3 is TGTGCCAGCAGCTTGGCTGGGGAGGGCGTTGATACGCAGTATTTT.

The chain carries TRBV23-1 and TRBJ1-1; D not resolved. TRBV23-1 is identified as an open reading frame with a role that is uncertain. The CDR3 length is 13 residues. The V and J ends lost 8 bases and 5 bases respectively, with 15 bases between them. CDR3 sequence reads: CASGGRVGTEAFF. In DNA, the CDR3 is TGCGCCAGCGGTGGAAGAGTCGGGACTGAAGCTTTCTTT.

The chain links TRBV5-6 to TRBJ2-3; no clear D. CDR3 length equals 13 residues. The ends were cut back, 0 bases at V and 3 bases at J, with 5 bases in the middle. Germline CDR1 is SGHDT and CDR2 is YYEEEE. The CDR3 protein is CASSLAETDTQYF. The CDR3, as DNA: TGTGCCAGCAGCTTGGCGGAGACAGATACGCAGTATTTT.

This chain uses TRBV7-2 with TRBJ2-1; D may be TRBD2 (6 bases). The length of the CDR3 is 13 residues. V was shortened by 2 bases and J by 5 bases, with 7 bases between the two germline ends. Germline V gives CDR1 SGHTA, CDR2 FQGNSA. For the CDR3, the DNA is TGTGCCAGCAGCTTACGGGGGAACAATGAGCAGTTCTTC. This gives the protein CASSLRGNNEQFF.